This entry lists 23 T cell receptor beta chains sequenced from one sample in a study of blood T cell repertoires in COVID-19. TCRdb keeps only in-frame clones here, not all; method: immunoSEQ multiplex PCR. In the table there are some 350,000 clones, about 90% of which are singletons. Sequenced: peripheral blood. These receptors came from a woman aged 18-29 years who had recovered from COVID-19.

This sequence joins TRBV30 and TRBJ1-2; D unresolved. Trimming left V 0 bases short and J 6 bases short, with 14 bases between. In germline, CDR1 is GTSNPN, CDR2 SVGIG (reference sequence). The CDR3 is made up of 14 amino acids. This CDR3 reads CAWSVDWESDGYTF. The CDR3 DNA reads TGTGCCTGGAGTGTAGACTGGGAGAGTGATGGCTACACCTTC.

The V gene is TRBV13, the J gene TRBJ1-1; 7 nucleotides line up with TRBD1. V trimming: 6 bases; J trimming: 5 bases; junction bases outside the gene matches: 6. This CDR3 contains 13 residues. Germline CDR1 reads PRHDT; CDR2 reads FYEKMQ (reference sequence). In DNA, the CDR3 is TGTGCCAGCAGTTTTGAACAGGGGACTGAAGCTTTCTTT. Protein product: CASSFEQGTEAFF.

The V call is TRBV5-4, the J call TRBJ2-3; D possibly corresponds to TRBD1 (6 bases). CDR1 is SGHNT, CDR2 YYREEE, per germline (reference sequence). V was shortened by 2 bases and J by 2 bases, with 9 bases between the two germline ends. The CDR3 consists of 14 residues. The CDR3 sequence is CASSLGQHTDTQYF. In nucleotides, the CDR3 is TGTGCCAGCAGCTTAGGACAGCACACAGATACGCAGTATTTT.

This clone was observed a few times. The V gene is TRBV7-2, the J gene TRBJ1-4; D unclear. Germline V gene sequence: CDR1 SGHTA, CDR2 FQGNSA. With 5 bases removed from V and 4 bases from J, the gap between germline ends came to 11 bases. This CDR3 spans 14 amino acids. Written as DNA, the CDR3 is TGTGCCAGCAGCCTCGGACTAGATAATGAAAAACTGTTTTTT. Residues: CASSLGLDNEKLFF.

J is TRBJ2-1 and V is TRBV5-4; D perhaps matches TRBD1 (6 bases). V was pared by 3 bases and J by 0 bases, with 16 bases between. The V gene's germline CDR1 is SGHNT and CDR2 YYREEE (reference sequence). This CDR3 has 17 amino acids. DNA of the CDR3: TGTGCCAGCAGCTCATCCGGGACAAGTCACTCCTACAATGAGCAGTTCTTC. The encoded protein is CASSSSGTSHSYNEQFF.

This chain links TRBV5-4 with TRBJ1-1, with 8 bases fitting TRBD1. This CDR3 comprises 15 residues. The junction had 3 bases not matched to a gene; V was cut back by 2 bases and J by 0 bases. Germline assignment: CDR1 SGHNT and CDR2 YYREEE (reference sequence). The CDR3 protein is CASSLRTGLNTEAFF. DNA for the CDR3: TGTGCCAGCAGCTTAAGGACAGGGCTGAACACTGAAGCTTTCTTT.

The chain is built from TRBV19 and TRBJ1-4; TRBD1 is a possible D gene (5 bases). The CDR3 has 14 amino acids. Germline CDR1 and CDR2: LNHDA and SQIVND (reference sequence). V lost 2 bases and J 5 bases, leaving 9 bases between the germline ends. The CDR3 loop reads CASSIRGFNEKLFF. For the CDR3, the DNA is TGTGCCAGTAGTATAAGGGGTTTCAATGAAAAACTGTTTTTT.

This chain links TRBV7-2 with TRBJ2-1; 10 positions match TRBD2. The trim removed 4 bases at V and 7 bases at J, leaving 10 bases unmatched. The CDR3 is 16 amino acids. The germline gives CDR1 SGHTA, CDR2 FQGNSA. CDR3 sequence: CASSSIAGGARNEQFF. CDR3 nucleotide sequence: TGTGCCAGCAGCTCTATAGCGGGAGGAGCTAGAAATGAGCAGTTCTTC.

The table lists this clone with a few counts. The gene calls are TRBV3-1 (or the pseudogene TRBV3-2) and TRBJ1-2; no firm D call. CDR1 LGHDT and CDR2 YNNKEL come from the germline V gene (reference sequence). This CDR3 comprises 12 residues. V dropped 0 bases and J dropped 8 bases, with 7 bases sitting between them. The CDR3, as DNA: TGTGCCAGCAGCCAAGATCTCCGGGGCTACACCTTC. Its protein is CASSQDLRGYTF.

The J gene is TRBJ1-5, the V gene TRBV24-1, with TRBD1 matching over 10 bases. CDR1 and CDR2 (germline): KGHDR, SFDVKD. V lost 4 bases, J lost 3 bases, and 8 bases stayed unmatched. The CDR3 is made up of 17 amino acids. The CDR3 DNA is TGTGCCACCAGTGACTCCGGGACAGGGGCGTTCAATCAGCCCCAGCATTTT. Translating gives CATSDSGTGAFNQPQHF.

The CDR3 loop reads CASSQDWGEDTGELFF. The DNA for the CDR3 is TGTGCCAGCAGCCAAGACTGGGGGGAGGACACCGGGGAGCTGTTTTTT. The V gene is TRBV3-1 (or the pseudogene TRBV3-2), the J gene TRBJ2-2, with a possible D match to TRBD2 (6 bases). Trimming removed 0 bases at V and 3 bases at J, with 11 bases between. The CDR3 runs 16 residues. Germline-derived CDR1 and CDR2 are LGHDT and YNNKEL (reference sequence).

This clone has just one count. The chain couples TRBV4-3 to TRBJ2-7, with 14 bases that match TRBD2. J gave up 1 base and V 3 bases, and 11 bases lay outside the gene matches. CDR1 and CDR2 from the germline V gene are LGHNA and YSLEER. The length of the CDR3 is 19 residues. CDR3 coding DNA: TGCGCCAGCAGCCATACCCCGACTAGCGGGAGGGCCTTGTCCTACGAGCAGTACGTC. Amino acid sequence: CASSHTPTSGRALSYEQYV.

This clone has just one count. The chain has TRBV2 and TRBJ1-1; D gene uncertain. Trimming took 7 bases from V and 6 from J, leaving 18 bases between them. The CDR3 runs 14 residues. Germline values: CDR1 SNHLY, CDR2 FYNNEI. CDR3 in DNA: TGTGCCAGCATTATAAATATCGGGGTCGCTGAAGCTTTCTTT. It translates to CASIINIGVAEAFF.

The chain has TRBV5-5 and TRBJ1-4, with a possible D match to TRBD1 (5 bases). Between the trimmed V and J ends, which lost 0 bases and 8 bases, there was a span of 11 bases. The CDR3 is made up of 14 amino acids. Germline loops: CDR1 SGHKS, CDR2 YYEKEE (reference sequence). The CDR3 nucleotides read TGTGCCAGCAGCTTGGGACAGTTAAAGGAAAAACTGTTTTTT. It specifies CASSLGQLKEKLFF.

The rearrangement uses TRBV12-3 or TRBV12-4 and TRBJ2-4, with no clear D. There are 12 residues in the CDR3. V lost 5 bases and J lost 7, with 9 bases in between. As DNA, the CDR3 is TGTGCCAGCAGTCCTTTGGGCAACATTCAGTACTTC. This sequence encodes CASSPLGNIQYF.

This chain links TRBV7-2 with TRBJ1-2; 7 nucleotides agree with TRBD1. Germline V gene data show CDR1 as SGHTA and CDR2 as FQGNSA. V was pared by 5 bases and J by 4 bases, with 4 bases of the junction left unmatched. The CDR3 consists of 13 residues. Here the CDR3 reads CASSTRQGYGYTF. CDR3 coding DNA: TGTGCCAGCAGCACCCGACAGGGCTATGGCTACACCTTC.

The chain links TRBV18 to TRBJ2-1; D may be TRBD1 (5 bases). The CDR3 length is 14 residues. Germline lookup yields CDR1 KGHSH and CDR2 LQKENI. V lost 7 bases to trimming and J lost 7 bases, with 17 bases between them. This CDR3 reads CASFTGDGANEQFF. CDR3 sequence (DNA): TGTGCCAGCTTCACTGGAGATGGGGCTAATGAGCAGTTCTTC. The full variable domain, with the rest looked up from reference TRBV18 and TRBJ2-1, is NAGVMQNPRHLVRRRGQEARLRCSPMKGHSHVYWYRQLPEEGLKFMVYLQKENIIDESGMPKERFSAEFPKEGPSILRIQQVVRGDSAAYFCASFTGDGANEQFFGPGTRLTVL.

The chain joins TRBV7-6 to TRBJ2-1; TRBD2 matches 8 bases. V gave up 4 bases and J gave up 0 bases; unmatched junction bases: 11. Germline values: CDR1 SGHVS, CDR2 FNYEAQ. The CDR3 is made up of 18 amino acids. The CDR3 here is CASSSLASGPSSYNEQFF. CDR3 in DNA: TGTGCCAGCAGCTCTCTGGCTAGCGGGCCGAGCTCCTACAATGAGCAGTTCTTC.

The chain has TRBV10-1 and TRBJ1-5; unclear D gene. Germline V CDR1 and CDR2: WNHNN, SYGVQD (reference sequence). V was pared by 4 bases and J by 6 bases, with 10 bases between. The CDR3 has 13 amino acids. The chain's CDR3 is CASSGDRGQPQHF. DNA for the CDR3: TGCGCCAGCAGTGGCGACCGGGGTCAGCCCCAGCATTTT.

J is TRBJ1-3 and V is TRBV6-2 or TRBV6-3; tentatively, D is TRBD1 (5 bases). Germline-derived CDR1 and CDR2 are MNHEY and SVGEGT. V was clipped by 10 bases and J by 2 bases, with 12 bases between them. The CDR3 consists of 13 residues. The CDR3 nucleotides are TGTGCCATCAGCCCCAGGGCTGGAAACACCATATATTTT. Translation: CAISPRAGNTIYF.

A note on this clone: Other DNA sequences in the same sample also yield this CDR3. This chain uses TRBV29-1 with TRBJ1-1; D possibly corresponds to TRBD1 (6 bases). Germline CDR1 is SQVTM and CDR2 is ANQGSEA. Trimming removed 5 bases at V and 3 bases at J, with 10 bases between. This CDR3 has 12 amino acids. CDR3 protein: CSVLGADTEAFF. Here the CDR3 DNA reads TGCAGCGTTTTGGGGGCCGACACTGAAGCTTTCTTT.

The gene calls are TRBV2 and TRBJ2-1; TRBD2 matches at 8 bases. The J segment lost 8 bases and the V segment lost 6 bases, leaving 9 bases of the junction unmatched. The length of the CDR3 is 14 residues. Per germline, CDR1 SNHLY and CDR2 FYNNEI. CDR3 sequence: CASSVTAGVDEQFF. CDR3 DNA: TGTGCCAGCAGCGTCACAGCGGGAGTTGATGAGCAGTTCTTC.

V and J are TRBV19 and TRBJ2-6; the D is unclear. Trimming took 5 bases from V and 0 from J, leaving 17 bases between them. Germline CDR1 reads LNHDA; CDR2 reads SQIVND (reference sequence). The CDR3 is 18 residues long. The chain's CDR3 is CASSLYRFPRSGANVLTF. The CDR3 DNA sequence: TGTGCCAGTAGTTTATACAGATTTCCTCGCTCTGGGGCCAACGTCCTGACTTTC.